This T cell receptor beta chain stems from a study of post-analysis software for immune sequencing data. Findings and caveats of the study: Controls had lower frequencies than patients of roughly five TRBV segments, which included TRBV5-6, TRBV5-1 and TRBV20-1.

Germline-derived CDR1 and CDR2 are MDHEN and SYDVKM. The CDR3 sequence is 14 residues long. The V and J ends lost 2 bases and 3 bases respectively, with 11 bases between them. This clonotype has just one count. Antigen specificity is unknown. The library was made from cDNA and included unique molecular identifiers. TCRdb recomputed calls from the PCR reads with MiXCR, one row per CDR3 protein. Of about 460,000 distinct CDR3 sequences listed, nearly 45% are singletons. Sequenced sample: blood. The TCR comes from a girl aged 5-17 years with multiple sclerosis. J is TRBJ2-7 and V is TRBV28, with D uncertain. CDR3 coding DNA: TGTGCCAGCAGTTTAGTGCCGAGAAACTACGAGCAGTACTTC. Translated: CASSLVPRNYEQYF. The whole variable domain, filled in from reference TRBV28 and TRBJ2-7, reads DVKVTQSSRYLVKRTGEKVFLECVQDMDHENMFWYRQDPGLGLRLIYFSYDVKMKEKGDIPEGYSVSREKKERFSLILESASTNQTSMYLCASSLVPRNYEQYFGPGTRLTVT.